The clone carrying this T cell receptor (beta chain) showed up many times. CDR3 length equals 12 residues. Between the trimmed V and J ends, which lost 4 bases and 10 bases, there was a span of 16 bases. Germline assignment: CDR1 DFQATT and CDR2 SNEGSKA (reference sequence). Unique molecular identifiers were used to barcode this TCRbeta library. A single record per CDR3 protein comes from TCRdb applying MiXCR to the PCR reads. The repertoire holds around 240,000 distinct CDR3 sequences, with 9.7% as singletons. The data stem from a study of T-cell reconstitution after alpha-beta-depleted transplantation in children.

The receptor was isolated from a human donor who donated a stem cell graft to a child with SCID. Specimen: PBMCs from the stem cell graft donor, collected from the stem cell graft. The chain uses TRBV20-1 and TRBJ1-2, with D possibly TRBD1 on 6 matching bases. The CDR3 loop reads CSATGAKLDYTF. The CDR3 DNA sequence: TGCAGTGCTACAGGGGCCAAATTGGACTACACCTTC.